This TCR beta chain came from a study of identical twins. A universal primer site was added by template switching, and unique molecular identifiers were carried by the cDNA. MiXCR, applied by TCRdb to the 5' RACE reads, yields one record per CDR3 protein. The data contain approximately 410,000 distinct CDR3 sequences, about 18% of them seen just once; the ten biggest clones take up approximately 12%. The CDR3 consists of 13 residues. With 7 bases removed from V and 3 bases from J, the gap between germline ends came to 13 bases. Germline lookup yields CDR1 SGHTA and CDR2 FQGNSA. Study results and caveats: Its conclusions, products of cross-sectional statistical analysis, did not come from following the same donors. Zero-insertion analyses were open to partial confounding by invariant MAIT and iNKT cells. Those out-of-frame alpha sequences shared by twins showed an excess of low generation probability.

This clonotype occurred a few times. What it binds is unknown. The sequence came from a man in his fifties or sixties in good health. V usage is TRBV7-2 and J usage is TRBJ2-7; TRBD2 might be the D (5 bases). The sample consisted of naive T cells sorted from blood. CDR3 residues: CASTPRVGYEQYF. The CDR3 coding sequence is TGTGCCAGCACCCCGAGGGTTGGCTACGAGCAGTACTTC.